This TCR beta chain was sequenced in a study of blood T cell repertoires in COVID-19. Looking at the study overall: There were acute and convalescent COVID-19 samples, and they came from the United States, Italy and Spain. The cDNA or gDNA used as material had been derived from T cells, B-cell-depleted T cells, or PBMCs.

Original processing methods: Amplification from reference gene primers served as the basis for estimated nucleated cell counts. Generated by immunoSEQ multiplex PCR, the TCRdb table keeps only in-frame clones and is missing some. V and J calls plus clone size are reproduced from that table; the DNA served to infer D and trimming. The table shows 200,000 to 300,000 clones, with about 79% occurring only once. CDR3 size: 15 residues. From germline, CDR1 is GTSNPN and CDR2 SVGIG (reference sequence). The ends lost 2 bases at V and 5 bases at J; junction bases unmatched: 9. Sequences were obtained from peripheral blood. The clonotype originates from a man aged 40-50 years who had recovered from COVID-19. This chain uses TRBV30 with TRBJ2-3; 8 bases align to TRBD1. Here the CDR3 DNA reads TGTGCCTGGAGTCCGGACAGGGATTATGGAGATACGCAGTATTTT. It translates to CAWSPDRDYGDTQYF.